These 3 T cell receptor beta chains were sequenced from one sample in a study. TCRdb reprocessed the 5' RACE reads via MiXCR and lists one record per CDR3 protein. The repertoire holds about 7,200 distinct CDR3 sequences, with around 37% as singletons. Sequencing used memory CD4+ T cells sorted from blood. Subset of the sample: memory CD4+ T cells, CD4+CD45RO+CD25-. The receptors stem from a female donor with breast cancer.

For this clonotype: Given a much more abundant clone one base away, this may be a read error. The chain links TRBV6-2 or TRBV6-3 to TRBJ2-7; tentatively, D is TRBD2 (6 bases). CDR1 is MNHEY and CDR2 is SVGEGT in the germline V gene. The ends were cut back, 5 bases at V and 3 bases at J, with 17 bases in the middle. The CDR3 runs to 15 residues. In DNA form, the CDR3 reads TGTGCCAGCAGTAAGCAGGGACTTTGGGACTACGAGCAGTACTTC. Its protein is CASSKQGLWDYEQYF.

Concerning this clonotype itself: A read error may be the cause here, since a much bigger clone is one base away. The chain has TRBV15 and TRBJ2-1, with 12 bases that match TRBD2. CDR3 length equals 16 residues. Germline CDR1 reads LNHNV; CDR2 reads YYDKDF (reference sequence). DNA for the CDR3: TGTGCCACCAGCATCCCTAGCGGGGGGGCCGTCCATGAGCGGTTCTTC. Translating it yields CATSIPSGGAVHERFF.

V usage is TRBV29-1 and J usage is TRBJ1-1; D might be TRBD1 (5 bases). The V end lost 7 bases, the J end lost 4 bases, and 13 bases lay between the germline ends. The CDR3 runs to 12 residues. Germline V gene data show CDR1 as SQVTM and CDR2 as ANQGSEA. CDR3 in DNA: TGCAGCGCCGGGGACTTCTTCACTGAAGCTTTCTTT. It translates to CSAGDFFTEAFF.